The 17 T cell receptor beta chains presented below share a single source sample, sequenced in a study of CD8 T cells in ankylosing spondylitis. These TCRs are of unknown antigen specificity. The study's findings and limits: A motif of seven or eight highly homologous TCR beta variants was seen as apparently characteristic of ankylosing spondylitis blood.

TCRdb re-called the 5' RACE reads through MiXCR, storing one row per CDR3 protein. The sample holds some 330,000 distinct CDR3 sequences; 7.5% to 9% are singletons and the top ten take more than 12%. Sequenced sample: blood, either unsorted or a sorted T cell fraction (not recorded which). Receptor source: a male donor with ankylosing spondylitis.

The table lists this clonotype with a few counts. The chain joins TRBV6-2 or TRBV6-3 to TRBJ2-4; 9 bases are shared with TRBD1. V lost 6 bases, J lost 8 bases, and 17 bases stayed unmatched. The CDR3 is 17 amino acids. CDR1 and CDR2 (germline): MNHEY, SVGEGT. CDR3 protein: CASSADWGQGKGDIQYF. DNA of the CDR3: TGTGCCAGCAGCGCAGATTGGGGACAGGGTAAGGGGGACATTCAGTACTTC.

This clonotype was recorded many times. The chain combines TRBV7-2 with TRBJ2-5; D is perhaps TRBD2 (6 bases). The germline V gene has CDR1 SGHTA and CDR2 FQGNSA. The CDR3 is 16 residues long. V was pared by 5 bases and J by 2 bases, with 18 bases between. The CDR3 region has the DNA TGTGCCAGCAGCCGAGGGCTAGCGTCCTTGCAAGAGACCCAGTACTTC. It yields the protein CASSRGLASLQETQYF.

The chain carries TRBV7-8 and TRBJ2-1, with 8 bases matching TRBD1. V was pared by 3 bases and J by 8 bases, with 9 bases of the junction left unmatched. CDR3 size: 15 residues. Germline CDR1 and CDR2: SGHVS and FQNEAQ. The CDR3 DNA reads TGTGCCAGCAGCTTGACGGGGACAGGTCTCGATGAGCAGTTCTTC. Protein product: CASSLTGTGLDEQFF.

This clonotype was counted at least ten times. V and J are TRBV5-1 and TRBJ2-3, with 11 bases matching TRBD2. V lost 2 bases to trimming and J lost 2 bases; unmatched junction nucleotides: 4. CDR1 is SGHRS, CDR2 YFSETQ, per germline. The CDR3 is made up of 16 amino acids. The CDR3 DNA reads as TGCGCCAGCAGCTTTTCGACTAGCGGGGACACAGATACGCAGTATTTT. Translated, it gives CASSFSTSGDTDTQYF.

V and J are TRBV7-8 and TRBJ1-5, with 10 bases matching TRBD1. J gave up 5 bases and V 2 bases, and 6 bases lay outside the gene matches. Germline V lookup: CDR1 SGHVS, CDR2 FQNEAQ. The CDR3 is made up of 16 amino acids. CDR3 in DNA: TGTGCCAGCAGCTTAAGACAGGGGGCAGTGGATCAGCCCCAGCATTTT. Residues: CASSLRQGAVDQPQHF.

A few counts support this clonotype. The chain couples TRBV6-1 to TRBJ2-4, with 8 nucleotides matching TRBD1. Germline CDR1 reads MNHNS; CDR2 reads SASEGT. The CDR3 totals 14 residues. The trim removed 7 bases at V and 5 bases at J, leaving 7 bases unmatched. Here the CDR3 reads CASKLPGGQNIQYF. As DNA, the CDR3 is TGTGCCAGCAAGCTTCCAGGGGGCCAAAACATTCAGTACTTC.

This clonotype was counted a few times. This rearrangement joins TRBV25-1 to TRBJ2-2; TRBD2 matches at 15 bases. V gave up 8 bases and J gave up 6 bases; unmatched junction bases: 10. The V gene's germline CDR1 is MGHDK and CDR2 SYGVNS. The CDR3 contains 17 residues. This chain's CDR3 is CASGWTSGRGRSGELFF. In DNA, the CDR3 is TGTGCCAGCGGGTGGACTAGCGGGAGGGGTCGGTCCGGGGAGCTGTTTTTT.

This chain uses TRBV5-1 with TRBJ2-1; TRBD2 matches 11 bases. Germline loops: CDR1 SGHRS, CDR2 YFSETQ. With V trimmed by 4 bases and J by 5 bases, 5 bases remained unmatched. The CDR3 is made up of 15 amino acids. This CDR3 reads CASSGTSGSHNEQFF. The CDR3 DNA reads TGCGCCAGCAGCGGTACTAGCGGGAGTCACAATGAGCAGTTCTTC.

The rearrangement uses TRBV11-3 and TRBJ2-5; possible D gene TRBD1, 5 bases. The CDR3 runs to 14 residues. Germline values: CDR1 SGHNT, CDR2 YENEEA. The germline V and J ends were trimmed by 1 base and 2 bases, with 8 bases remaining between them. The CDR3 bases are TGTGCCAGCAGCTTAGGGAGACAGCAAGAGACCCAGTACTTC. Protein: CASSLGRQQETQYF.

This clonotype was observed a few times. CDR3 in DNA: TGCAGTGCTAGTCGGTATAGCAATCAGCCCCAGCATTTT. Its translation: CSASRYSNQPQHF. The chain carries TRBV20-1 and TRBJ1-5; D is undetermined. The CDR3 runs 13 residues. V dropped 3 bases and J dropped 0 bases, with 6 bases sitting between them. The germline gives CDR1 DFQATT, CDR2 SNEGSKA (reference sequence).

The CDR3 coding sequence is TGCAGTGCTAGTGTAGGGCGGCGCACAGATACGCAGTATTTT. Protein: CSASVGRRTDTQYF. The V call is TRBV20-1, the J call TRBJ2-3, with unresolved D. Deletions cut 3 bases from V and 1 base from J, with 11 bases between. CDR3 length: 14 residues. Per germline, CDR1 DFQATT and CDR2 SNEGSKA (reference sequence).

This clonotype was counted many times. The V and J genes are TRBV28 and TRBJ2-2, with TRBD2 matching over 8 bases. Germline loops: CDR1 MDHEN, CDR2 SYDVKM. The junction had 5 bases not matched to a gene; V was cut back by 3 bases and J by 5 bases. The CDR3 has 15 residues. In nucleotides, the CDR3 is TGTGCCAGCAGTTTGGCGAGCGGGAGAACCGGGGAGCTGTTTTTT. Translation gives CASSLASGRTGELFF.

In its sample, this clonotype was seen many times. The V call is TRBV9, the J call TRBJ2-1; possibly TRBD2 for D (5 bases). Germline CDR1 reads SGDLS; CDR2 reads YYNGEE. This CDR3 is built from 15 residues. The germline V and J ends were trimmed by 4 bases and 6 bases, with 17 bases remaining between them. DNA of the CDR3: TGTGCCAGCAGCCTGCGGAGGAGTCCTGGCAATGAGCAGTTCTTC. This encodes CASSLRRSPGNEQFF. The complete variable domain, with remaining parts taken from reference TRBV9 and TRBJ2-1, reads DSGVTQTPKHLITATGQRVTLRCSPRSGDLSVYWYQQSLDQGLQFLIQYYNGEERAKGNILERFSAQQFPDLHSELNLSSLELGDSALYFCASSLRRSPGNEQFFGPGTRLTVL.

This clonotype was detected a few times. The rearrangement uses TRBV6-5 and TRBJ1-1, with TRBD1 matching over 8 bases. V shed 2 bases, J shed 0 bases, and the junction held 2 bases outside the gene matches. The CDR3 is 15 amino acids. Germline loops: CDR1 MNHEY, CDR2 SVGAGI. The CDR3 nucleotides read TGTGCCAGCAGTTACGGACAGGGCGTGAACACTGAAGCTTTCTTT. Its translation: CASSYGQGVNTEAFF.

This clonotype has at least ten counts. The chain carries TRBV12-3 or TRBV12-4 and TRBJ1-1; no clear D gene. V gave up 5 bases and J gave up 4 bases, with 11 bases separating them. CDR3 length: 13 amino acids. The chain's CDR3 is CASSPGRGTEAFF. CDR3 sequence (DNA): TGTGCCAGCAGTCCCGGTCGGGGCACTGAAGCTTTCTTT.

This clonotype was counted many times. The chain carries TRBV3-1 and TRBJ2-1; the D call may be TRBD1 or TRBD2 (5 bases each). CDR1 LGHDT and CDR2 YNNKEL come from the germline V gene (reference sequence). V was clipped by 1 base and J by 0 bases, with 7 bases between them. This CDR3 comprises 15 residues. CDR3 in amino acids: CASSQGGSSYNEQFF. The DNA for the CDR3 is TGTGCCAGCAGCCAAGGGGGGAGCTCCTACAATGAGCAGTTCTTC.

The sample holds many counts of this clonotype. The V gene is TRBV5-1, the J gene TRBJ2-1, with 15 bases lining up with TRBD2. This CDR3 region has 18 residues. Germline assignment: CDR1 SGHRS and CDR2 YFSETQ. V trimming: 0 bases; J trimming: 7 bases; junction bases outside the gene matches: 8. CDR3 sequence (DNA): TGCGCCAGCAGCTTGGTGCCGGGACTAGCGGGAGGAAAAAATGAGCAGTTCTTC. Its translation is CASSLVPGLAGGKNEQFF.